These 14 T cell receptor beta chains originate from one sample sequenced in a study of shared clonotypes between healthy human individuals. The repertoire was sequenced with immunoSEQ multiplex PCR; TCRdb's copy has only in-frame clones and lacks some. In the table there are roughly 700,000 clones, roughly 70% of which are singletons. The specimen sequenced was memory CD4+ T cells sorted from blood. Stated subset: CD45RA-negative fraction. These receptors all come from a woman aged 25 to 45 in good health.

This sequence joins TRBV5-5 and TRBJ2-7; a weak D match, TRBD1 (6 bases). The CDR3 consists of 15 residues. V gave up 4 bases and J gave up 3 bases, with 17 bases separating them. Per germline, CDR1 SGHKS and CDR2 YYEKEE (reference sequence). The CDR3 loop is CASSHRGTVDYEQYF. The CDR3 nucleotides read TGTGCCAGCAGCCATAGGGGGACGGTGGACTACGAGCAGTACTTC. The full variable domain, completed using reference TRBV5-5 and TRBJ2-7, is DAGVTQSPTHLIKTRGQQVTLRCSPISGHKSVSWYQQVLGQGPQFIFQYYEKEERGRGNFPDRFSARQFPNYSSELNVNALLLGDSALYLCASSHRGTVDYEQYFGPGTRLTVT.

V usage is TRBV28 and J usage is TRBJ2-2; unclear D gene. The CDR3 runs 12 residues. V was cut by 6 bases and J by 6 bases, with 8 bases left in between. CDR1 MDHEN and CDR2 SYDVKM come from the germline V gene. CDR3 protein: CASRTPPGELFF. The CDR3, as DNA: TGTGCCAGCAGGACCCCCCCCGGGGAGCTGTTTTTT. Full variable domain (missing parts from reference TRBV28 and TRBJ2-2): DVKVTQSSRYLVKRTGEKVFLECVQDMDHENMFWYRQDPGLGLRLIYFSYDVKMKEKGDIPEGYSVSREKKERFSLILESASTNQTSMYLCASRTPPGELFFGEGSRLTVL.

V gene TRBV6-6 combines with J gene TRBJ1-5, with 11 positions matching TRBD1. CDR3 size: 16 residues. Trimming took 7 bases from V and 1 from J; bases not matched to a gene: 6. Germline CDR1 and CDR2: MNHNY and SVGAGI (reference sequence). The DNA of the CDR3 is TGTGCCAGCACGCCGGGACAGGGGGGAAGCAATCAGCCCCAGCATTTT. It codes for CASTPGQGGSNQPQHF.

This clone was detected only a few times. The chain employs TRBV19 and TRBJ1-1; weak D call: TRBD1 (5 bases). V lost 6 bases to trimming and J lost 0 bases, with 11 bases between them. The CDR3 sequence is 14 residues long. The germline gives CDR1 LNHDA, CDR2 SQIVND (reference sequence). CDR3 sequence reads: CASRTGTLNTEAFF. The CDR3 DNA reads TGTGCCAGTAGGACCGGGACCTTGAACACTGAAGCTTTCTTT.

This clone was seen a single time. This chain uses TRBV6-5 with TRBJ1-2; TRBD1 matches 9 bases. Losses at the gene ends were 7 bases for V and 5 bases for J; bases not matched to a gene: 5. Germline lookup yields CDR1 MNHEY and CDR2 SVGAGI. The length of the CDR3 is 13 residues. The CDR3 loop reads CASTRTGAYGYTF. The CDR3 bases are TGTGCCAGCACCCGGACAGGGGCTTATGGCTACACCTTC.

Concerning this clone itself: At the DNA level, this CDR3 is encoded by other sequences in the same sample as well. This chain links TRBV5-1 with TRBJ2-7; TRBD1 aligns across 8 bases. Germline lookup yields CDR1 SGHRS and CDR2 YFSETQ. Trimming took 7 bases from V and 0 from J; bases not matched to a gene: 9. CDR3 length: 15 residues. The CDR3 DNA reads TGCGCCAGCTCCGATAGGACAGGGAGCTCCTACGAGCAGTACTTC. Translating gives CASSDRTGSSYEQYF.

This chain uses TRBV19 with TRBJ1-5, with D uncertain. CDR3 length: 17 amino acids. V gave up 4 bases and J gave up 4 bases, with 20 bases separating them. Germline values: CDR1 LNHDA, CDR2 SQIVND (reference sequence). The CDR3 nucleotides read TGTGCCAGTAGTACCCTGACTAGGGCAGGACGGAATCAGCCCCAGCATTTT. It translates to CASSTLTRAGRNQPQHF.

V usage is TRBV10-1 and J usage is TRBJ2-7, with 9 bases that match TRBD2. The CDR3 totals 15 residues. Per the germline V gene, CDR1 is WNHNN and CDR2 is SYGVQD (reference sequence). The trim removed 2 bases at V and 4 bases at J, leaving 6 bases unmatched. The CDR3 coding sequence is TGCGCCAGCAGTGAGAGGAGCGGGAGGTCGTACGAGCAGTACTTC. Protein product: CASSERSGRSYEQYF.

The gene calls are TRBV5-1 and TRBJ1-4; D perhaps matches TRBD1 (5 bases). CDR1 is SGHRS, CDR2 YFSETQ, per germline. Trimming shortened V by 4 bases and J by 1 base, and 11 bases separated the two germline ends. The CDR3 length is 15 residues. The CDR3 protein is CASSLWQGTNEKLFF. CDR3 DNA: TGCGCCAGCAGCCTCTGGCAGGGAACTAATGAAAAACTGTTTTTT.

This chain links TRBV4-1 with TRBJ2-2, with TRBD2 matching 8 bases. After removal of 0 bases from V and 1 base from J, the junction contained 13 bases not matched to a gene. The CDR3 runs to 20 residues. Germline V gene sequence: CDR1 MGHRA, CDR2 YSYEKL. The CDR3 coding sequence is TGCGCCAGCAGCCAAGAAGGCTACCTAAAGCGGGGGTTGAACACCGGGGAGCTGTTTTTT. Protein product: CASSQEGYLKRGLNTGELFF.

This clone was seen once. The chain has TRBV2 and TRBJ2-5; D not certain. Germline CDR1 reads SNHLY; CDR2 reads FYNNEI. Trimming shortened V by 7 bases and J by 2 bases, and 11 bases separated the two germline ends. This CDR3 comprises 13 residues. Here the CDR3 DNA reads TGTGCCAGCAATCTAGGAGTTCAAGAGACCCAGTACTTC. This translates into CASNLGVQETQYF.

On this clone itself: Other nucleotide sequences in the sample specify the same CDR3. This CDR3 reads CASRSTGGETQYF. CDR3 in DNA: TGTGCCAGCAGGTCCACAGGGGGAGAGACCCAGTACTTC. The V call is TRBV2, the J call TRBJ2-5; TRBD1 matches 8 bases. The CDR3 runs to 13 residues. The germline gives CDR1 SNHLY, CDR2 FYNNEI. V shed 6 bases, J shed 4 bases, and the junction held 4 bases outside the gene matches.

The CDR3 DNA sequence: TGTGCCAGCAGGGCGCGACAGGGGGCTTTTGAAAAACTGTTTTTT. As protein: CASRARQGAFEKLFF. The chain couples TRBV2 to TRBJ1-4, with 10 bases fitting TRBD1. Germline values: CDR1 SNHLY, CDR2 FYNNEI. There are 15 residues in the CDR3. V trimming: 6 bases; J trimming: 7 bases; junction bases outside the gene matches: 8.

The chain links TRBV6-5 to TRBJ1-2, with D possibly being TRBD1 (6 bases). V lost 8 bases and J lost 8, with 15 bases in between. This CDR3 region has 12 residues. Germline CDR1 and CDR2: MNHEY and SVGAGI. CDR3 residues: CASRGTSKGYTF. CDR3 nucleotides: TGTGCCAGCCGCGGGACAAGTAAGGGCTACACCTTC.